A single sample is the source of the 14 T cell receptor beta chains below, sequenced in a study of a mutant IDH1 vaccine in newly diagnosed glioma. No antigens are known for them. Regarding time point: week 5, during vaccination. Doses comprised 300 ug of mutant IDH1 20-mer peptide each, plus topical imiquimod. Clones were read by immunoSEQ multiplex PCR, and TCRdb kept only the in-frame ones, dropping some. Of about 28,000 clones listed, about 89% are singletons. Source: PBMCs, taken from a glioma patient whose treatment included an IDH1 peptide vaccine. All receptors derive from a man younger than 35 with glioma.

The chain is built from TRBV7-9 and TRBJ1-5; D remains ambiguous. The length of the CDR3 is 14 residues. V lost 1 base, J lost 3 bases, and 7 bases lay in between. Germline V gene data show CDR1 as SEHNR and CDR2 as FQNEAQ (reference sequence). This CDR3 reads CASSLGGINQPQHF. The CDR3 DNA is TGTGCCAGCAGCTTAGGGGGTATCAATCAGCCCCAGCATTTT.

The chain has TRBV5-1 and TRBJ2-1; 13 bases map to TRBD2. After removal of 3 bases from V and 9 bases from J, the junction contained 6 bases not matched to a gene. This CDR3 region has 15 residues. Germline V gene sequence: CDR1 SGHRS, CDR2 YFSETQ. CDR3 residues: CASSSTSGRGGEQFF. CDR3 DNA sequence: TGCGCCAGCAGCTCTACTAGCGGGAGGGGGGGTGAGCAGTTCTTC.

The chain couples TRBV7-2 to TRBJ2-7, with 10 bases identical to TRBD2. Trimming cost V 5 bases and J 5 bases; bases outside gene matches: 12. Germline V CDR1 and CDR2: SGHTA, FQGNSA. This CDR3 is 16 amino acids long. In DNA form, the CDR3 reads TGTGCCAGCAGCCCCGTTGGGGGGACTAGCGCCCACGAGCAGTACTTC. Translation: CASSPVGGTSAHEQYF.

J is TRBJ1-6 and V is TRBV6-5, with 9 bases identical to TRBD1. Germline V gene data show CDR1 as MNHEY and CDR2 as SVGAGI. The trim removed 5 bases at V and 6 bases at J, leaving 2 bases unmatched. This CDR3 has 14 residues. In DNA, the CDR3 is TGTGCCAGCAGTCTGGACAGGGGTAATTCACCCCTCCACTTT. Amino acids: CASSLDRGNSPLHF.

J is TRBJ2-1 and V is TRBV25-1; 10 bases fit TRBD2. CDR1 is MGHDK, CDR2 SYGVNS, per germline. CDR3 size: 15 residues. V gave up 4 bases and J gave up 4 bases; unmatched junction bases: 4. CDR3 sequence reads: CASSAVTSGYNEQFF. In nucleotides, the CDR3 is TGTGCCAGCAGTGCCGTGACTAGCGGGTACAATGAGCAGTTCTTC. The full variable domain, rest sourced from reference TRBV25-1 and TRBJ2-1, is EADIYQTPRYLVIGTGKKITLECSQTMGHDKMYWYQQDPGMELHLIHYSYGVNSTEKGDLSSESTVSRIRTEHFPLTLESARPSHTSQYLCASSAVTSGYNEQFFGPGTRLTVL.

This rearrangement joins TRBV5-1 to TRBJ2-2, with D perhaps being TRBD1 or TRBD2 (5 bases each). V was trimmed by 3 bases and J by 7 bases, leaving 10 bases between them. The CDR3 has 13 residues. Germline-derived CDR1 and CDR2 are SGHRS and YFSETQ. The CDR3 spells CASSWDVLGELFF. The CDR3 DNA reads TGCGCCAGCAGCTGGGACGTTCTCGGGGAGCTGTTTTTT.

This sequence joins TRBV6-1 and TRBJ1-2; TRBD1 is a possible D gene (6 bases). Between the trimmed V and J ends, which lost 2 bases and 9 bases, there was a span of 19 bases. Germline CDR1 and CDR2: MNHNS and SASEGT. This CDR3 is built from 15 residues. The DNA for the CDR3 is TGTGCCAGCAGTGAATCCGCAGGGGCTTTAATCAGCTACACCTTC. Protein sequence: CASSESAGALISYTF.

The V call is TRBV4-3, the J call TRBJ2-5; 9 bases fit TRBD1. This CDR3 region has 17 residues. Germline V gives CDR1 LGHNA, CDR2 YSLEER. V shed 0 bases and J 2 bases; nucleotides not matched to a gene: 7. Here the CDR3 reads CASSQDLGGTGQETQYF. CDR3 bases: TGCGCCAGCAGCCAAGATTTAGGAGGGACAGGGCAAGAGACCCAGTACTTC.

This rearrangement joins TRBV4-3 to TRBJ2-1; the D gene is possibly TRBD2 (6 bases). The V gene's germline CDR1 is LGHNA and CDR2 YSLEER. V was clipped by 0 bases and J by 0 bases, with 9 bases between them. The CDR3 length is 16 residues. CDR3 DNA sequence: TGCGCCAGCAGCCAAGATTTCGGGAGCTCCTACAATGAGCAGTTCTTC. It encodes CASSQDFGSSYNEQFF.

This sequence joins TRBV4-2 and TRBJ2-1; 16 bases are shared with TRBD2. Germline trimming cut 4 bases from V and 9 bases from J; bases unmatched to any gene: 9. CDR3 length: 17 residues. Germline V gene sequence: CDR1 LGHNA, CDR2 YNFKEQ. CDR3 residues: CASSPQGTSGREVEQFF. The CDR3 region has the DNA TGTGCCAGCAGCCCCCAAGGGACTAGCGGGAGGGAGGTTGAGCAGTTCTTC.

The chain joins TRBV19 to TRBJ2-1; D is uncertain. V was trimmed by 6 bases and J by 2 bases, leaving 8 bases between them. CDR1 is LNHDA and CDR2 is SQIVND in the germline V gene (reference sequence). CDR3 length: 13 amino acids. CDR3 in amino acids: CASSINTYNEQFF. The CDR3 DNA follows: TGTGCCAGTAGCATAAACACCTACAATGAGCAGTTCTTC.

The chain employs TRBV4-1 and TRBJ2-7; no reliable D call. The V gene lost 0 bases and the J gene lost 2 bases, with 5 bases spanning the gap. The CDR3 loop spans 13 amino acids. The germline CDR1 and CDR2 sequences are MGHRA and YSYEKL. Written as DNA, the CDR3 is TGCGCCAGCAGCCAAGATCGAACCTACGAGCAGTACTTC. It specifies CASSQDRTYEQYF.

The genes are TRBV2 and TRBJ1-4; D gene ambiguous. V was trimmed by 6 bases and J by 5 bases, leaving 19 bases between them. Germline assignment: CDR1 SNHLY and CDR2 FYNNEI. The CDR3 runs 16 residues. DNA of the CDR3: TGTGCCAGCAGCCCTCTTAACAGAGGCTTCAATGAAAAACTGTTTTTT. Amino acids: CASSPLNRGFNEKLFF.

The chain recombines TRBV10-3 with TRBJ2-1, with D uncertain. CDR3 length: 13 residues. V lost 0 bases to trimming and J lost 10 bases, with 10 bases between them. Germline lookup yields CDR1 ENHRY and CDR2 SYGVKD. For the CDR3, the DNA is TGTGCCATCAGTGAGTCGATGCTCTTGGAGCAGTTCTTC. It translates to CAISESMLLEQFF.